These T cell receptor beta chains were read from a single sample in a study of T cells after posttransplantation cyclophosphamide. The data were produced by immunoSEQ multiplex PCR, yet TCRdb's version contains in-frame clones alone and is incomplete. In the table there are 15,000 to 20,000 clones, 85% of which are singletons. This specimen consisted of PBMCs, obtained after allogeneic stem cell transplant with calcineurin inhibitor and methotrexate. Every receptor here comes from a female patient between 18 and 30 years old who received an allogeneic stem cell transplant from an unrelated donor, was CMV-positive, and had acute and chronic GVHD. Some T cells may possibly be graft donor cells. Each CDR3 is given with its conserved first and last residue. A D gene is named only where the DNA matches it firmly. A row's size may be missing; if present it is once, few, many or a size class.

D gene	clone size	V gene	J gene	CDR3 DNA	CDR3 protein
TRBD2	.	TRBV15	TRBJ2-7	TGTGCCACCAGCAGAGATAAGCGGGAGGTTCCCTACGAGCAGTACTTC	CATSRDKREVPYEQYF
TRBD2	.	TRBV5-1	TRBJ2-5	TGCGCCAGCAGCTTGGGAAGACTAGCGGGAGAGACCCAGTACTTC	CASSLGRLAGETQYF
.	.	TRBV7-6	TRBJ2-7	TGTGCCAGCAGCCCATCGCTAGGGGGTATCTCCTACGAGCAGTACTTC	CASSPSLGGISYEQYF
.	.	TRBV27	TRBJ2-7	TGTGCCAGCAGTTTATTCTCGGGATACGAGCAGTACTTC	CASSLFSGYEQYF
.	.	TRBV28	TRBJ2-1	TGTGCCACCGGACAGCTGAATGAGCAGTTCTTC	CATGQLNEQFF
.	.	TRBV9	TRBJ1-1	TGTGCCAGCAGCCCCGGGACTTTGGGCACTGAAGCTTTCTTT	CASSPGTLGTEAFF
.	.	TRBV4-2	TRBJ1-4	TGTGCCAGCAGCCGGGACGGGGGTAATGAAAAACTGTTTTTT	CASSRDGGNEKLFF
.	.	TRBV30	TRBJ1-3	TGTGCCTGGAGTGTAGACAGGAAACTCTCTGGAAACACCATATATTTT	CAWSVDRKLSGNTIYF
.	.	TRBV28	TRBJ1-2	TGTGCCAGCAGTTTTCGGGGGGGGGATGGCTACACCTTC	CASSFRGGDGYTF
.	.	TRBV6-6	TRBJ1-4	TGTGCCAGCAGTTCGGGGTCAACTAATGAAAAACTGTTTTTT	CASSSGSTNEKLFF
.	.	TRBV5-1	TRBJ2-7	TGCGCCAGCAGCTTGCGGATGGGGGGTAGCGAGCAGTACTTC	CASSLRMGGSEQYF
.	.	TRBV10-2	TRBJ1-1	TGCGCCAGCAGTGAGGGAGGGTTTGGGGGTGAAGCTTTCTTT	CASSEGGFGGEAFF
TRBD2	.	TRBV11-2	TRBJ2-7	TGTGCCAGCAGCACACAAACCGGGACTAGCGGCTACGAGCAGTACTTC	CASSTQTGTSGYEQYF
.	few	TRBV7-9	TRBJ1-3	TGTGCCAGCAGCAAAACGGGAGGGGATGTTGGAAACACCATATATTTT	CASSKTGGDVGNTIYF
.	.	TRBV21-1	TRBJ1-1	TGTGCCAGCAGCAAACCAGACAGGAGGAACACTGAAGCTTTCTTT	CASSKPDRRNTEAFF
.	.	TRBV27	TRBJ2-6	TGTGCCAGCAGTTTACCCGGGGGCTCTGGGGCCAACGTCCTGACTTTC	CASSLPGGSGANVLTF
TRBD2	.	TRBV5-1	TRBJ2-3	TGCGCCAGCAGCTTGGGGCTAGCGGGAGATACGCAGTATTTT	CASSLGLAGDTQYF
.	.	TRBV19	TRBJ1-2	TGTGTCAGTACTTCCGGGGGGGGAAACTATGGCTACACCTTC	CVSTSGGGNYGYTF
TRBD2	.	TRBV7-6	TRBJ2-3	TGTGCCAGCAGCCCTACTAGCGGGAGGGCCACAGATACGCAGTATTTT	CASSPTSGRATDTQYF
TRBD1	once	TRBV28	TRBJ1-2	TGTGCCAGCAGGCGACCCGGGACAGGGGGCGAAAGTGGCTACACCTTC	CASRRPGTGGESGYTF
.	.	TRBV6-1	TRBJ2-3	TGTGCCAGCAGTGAAGCCCAGGGCAGGACAGATACGCAGTATTTT	CASSEAQGRTDTQYF